Following are 20 T cell receptor beta chains from one sample sequenced in a study of cytomegalovirus exposure and HLA in healthy donors. Using immunoSEQ multiplex PCR, the repertoire was profiled, and TCRdb retains in-frame clones only, with some absent. The profile covers about 130,000 clones, with 89% appearing a single time and 1.1% taken by the ten largest. Sequencing was carried out using PBMCs. Source of these receptors: a woman in her late teens or twenties in good health and CMV-seronegative.

V gene TRBV27 combines with J gene TRBJ1-4; 9 bases map to TRBD1. The germline gives CDR1 MNHEY, CDR2 SMNVEV (reference sequence). Trimming cost V 5 bases and J 0 bases; bases outside gene matches: 1. The CDR3 totals 15 residues. The CDR3 sequence: CASSRTGATNEKLFF. The CDR3 DNA is TGTGCCAGCAGTAGGACAGGGGCAACTAATGAAAAACTGTTTTTT.

The chain couples TRBV25-1 to TRBJ1-3, with D tentatively TRBD1 (6 bases). CDR3 length equals 16 residues. Trimming took off 2 bases at V and 8 bases at J, with 19 bases between the two ends. The germline gives CDR1 MGHDK, CDR2 SYGVNS. Here the CDR3 DNA reads TGTGCCAGCAGTGAACTCGCGGACAGTCACCGTGACACCATATATTTT. It translates to CASSELADSHRDTIYF.

V usage is TRBV9 and J usage is TRBJ2-2, with 8 bases identical to TRBD2. The germline V gene encodes CDR1 SGDLS and CDR2 YYNGEE. This CDR3 has 16 residues. The V gene end was trimmed by 0 bases and the J gene end by 4 bases; junction bases not matched to a gene: 5. CDR3 sequence (DNA): TGTGCCAGCAGCGTAGTGCCGGGAGGGACCACCGGGGAGCTGTTTTTT. As protein: CASSVVPGGTTGELFF.

The genes are TRBV5-1 and TRBJ1-4; TRBD1 agrees at 8 bases. Germline V gene lookup returns CDR1 SGHRS and CDR2 YFSETQ. V gave up 5 bases and J gave up 3 bases; unmatched junction bases: 3. The CDR3 covers 14 residues. The CDR3 region is CASRAGGSNEKLFF. Here the CDR3 DNA reads TGCGCCAGCAGAGCAGGGGGCTCTAATGAAAAACTGTTTTTT.

The rearrangement links TRBV7-2 to TRBJ2-1, with D possibly TRBD1 on 5 matching bases. Trimming stripped 3 bases from V and 2 bases from J, with 11 bases between. This CDR3 comprises 15 residues. In germline, CDR1 is SGHTA, CDR2 FQGNSA. CDR3 sequence (DNA): TGTGCCAGCAGCTTCGGAACAGGAGCCTACAATGAGCAGTTCTTC. It encodes CASSFGTGAYNEQFF.

The chain couples TRBV19 to TRBJ1-5; weak D call: TRBD1 (6 bases). Germline loops: CDR1 LNHDA, CDR2 SQIVND (reference sequence). The CDR3 is 15 amino acids. Trimming removed 3 bases from V and 4 bases from J, with 13 bases in between. The chain's CDR3 is CASSIVTGWNQPQHF. CDR3 DNA: TGTGCCAGTAGTATCGTAACAGGGTGGAATCAGCCCCAGCATTTT.

The chain uses TRBV2 and TRBJ2-5; 7 positions match TRBD1. V shed 5 bases and J 1 base; nucleotides not matched to a gene: 4. CDR1 SNHLY and CDR2 FYNNEI come from the germline V gene. The CDR3 consists of 14 residues. In DNA form, the CDR3 reads TGTGCCAGCAGTAGGACAGGAATCCAAGAGACCCAGTACTTC. Translated: CASSRTGIQETQYF.

This chain links TRBV4-1 with TRBJ1-1, with TRBD1 as a possible D gene (6 bases). The germline CDR1 and CDR2 sequences are MGHRA and YSYEKL. Trimming removed 4 bases from V and 4 bases from J, with 22 bases in between. This CDR3 has 17 residues. The CDR3 nucleotides read TGCGCCAGCAGCCCCAGCCACATACGACAGGACCTCACTGAAGCTTTCTTT. This encodes CASSPSHIRQDLTEAFF.

The rearrangement joins TRBV11-3 to TRBJ2-5; possible D gene TRBD2, 6 bases. The germline gives CDR1 SGHNT, CDR2 YENEEA. CDR3 length: 17 amino acids. The germline V and J ends were trimmed by 2 bases and 5 bases, with 21 bases remaining between them. The CDR3 loop reads CASSLSWTRGSDETQYF. In DNA, the CDR3 is TGTGCCAGCAGCTTATCTTGGACCCGGGGGTCGGATGAGACCCAGTACTTC.

The chain recombines TRBV4-1 with TRBJ2-7, with 12 bases matching TRBD1. The CDR3 contains 15 residues. V lost 2 bases, J lost 6 bases, and 5 bases stayed unmatched. Germline CDR1 reads MGHRA; CDR2 reads YSYEKL. The CDR3 region is CASSQPGQGALEQYF. CDR3 bases: TGCGCCAGCAGCCAACCGGGACAGGGGGCTCTCGAGCAGTACTTC.

The chain carries TRBV6-4 and TRBJ2-2; D is uncertain. The V end was cut by 6 bases, the J end by 1 base, with 12 bases between. The length of the CDR3 is 15 residues. Germline CDR1 MRHNA, CDR2 SNTAGT. CDR3 protein: CASSAEQLNTGELFF. CDR3 in DNA: TGTGCCAGCAGCGCGGAGCAACTGAACACCGGGGAGCTGTTTTTT.

To note about this clone: Other nucleotide sequences from this sample produce the same CDR3. The rearrangement links TRBV5-1 to TRBJ2-1; TRBD2 aligns across 12 bases. CDR1 SGHRS and CDR2 YFSETQ come from the germline V gene. J was trimmed by 5 bases and V by 3 bases; bases with no gene match: 3. The CDR3 contains 15 residues. The CDR3 protein is CASSSLAGGHNEQFF. For the CDR3, the DNA is TGCGCCAGCAGCTCACTAGCGGGGGGTCACAATGAGCAGTTCTTC.

In DNA, the CDR3 is TGTGCCAGCAGCCCTGGACTAGCGGGAGGTAACGAGCAGTACTTC. This codes for CASSPGLAGGNEQYF. This sequence joins TRBV7-2 and TRBJ2-7, with 14 nucleotides matching TRBD2. Germline CDR1 SGHTA, CDR2 FQGNSA. Losses at the gene ends were 5 bases for V and 5 bases for J; bases not matched to a gene: 5. The CDR3 length is 15 residues.

J is TRBJ2-2 and V is TRBV28; 9 nucleotides align to TRBD1. This CDR3 is built from 16 residues. Unmatched junction bases numbered 9, after V lost 3 bases and J lost 7 bases. The germline CDR1 and CDR2 sequences are MDHEN and SYDVKM. This CDR3 reads CASSFPGQGLDGELFF. The CDR3 nucleotides read TGTGCCAGCAGTTTCCCGGGACAGGGTTTGGACGGGGAGCTGTTTTTT.

This chain joins TRBV11-3 and TRBJ2-1, with D possibly TRBD2 on 5 matching bases. The CDR3 is 16 amino acids. The V gene's germline CDR1 is SGHNT and CDR2 YENEEA. The V and J ends lost 1 base and 0 bases respectively, with 10 bases between them. The CDR3 region has the DNA TGTGCCAGCAGCTTAGTGGCGGGCGGCTCCTACAATGAGCAGTTCTTC. Translating it yields CASSLVAGGSYNEQFF. The full variable domain, rest sourced from reference TRBV11-3 and TRBJ2-1, is EAGVVQSPRYKIIEKKQPVAFWCNPISGHNTLYWYLQNLGQGPELLIRYENEEAVDDSQLPKDRFSAERLKGVDSTLKIQPAELGDSAVYLCASSLVAGGSYNEQFFGPGTRLTVL.

The chain combines TRBV27 with TRBJ2-1; D possibly corresponds to TRBD2 (6 bases). V gave up 3 bases and J gave up 6 bases, with 18 bases separating them. Germline V gives CDR1 MNHEY, CDR2 SMNVEV (reference sequence). The CDR3 totals 16 residues. The CDR3 spells CASSFRGGGVGNEQFF. CDR3 nucleotides: TGTGCCAGCAGTTTCAGAGGAGGAGGGGTGGGCAATGAGCAGTTCTTC.

The chain links TRBV6-1 to TRBJ2-7; 11 nucleotides match TRBD2. Germline CDR1 reads MNHNS; CDR2 reads SASEGT. The CDR3 runs to 14 residues. V gave up 11 bases and J gave up 0 bases; unmatched junction bases: 6. CDR3 sequence: CASGLADVSYEQYF. CDR3 nucleotides: TGTGCCTCGGGACTAGCGGACGTCTCCTACGAGCAGTACTTC.

This clone was seen only once. V is TRBV19 and J is TRBJ1-2; D gene unclear. Germline loops: CDR1 LNHDA, CDR2 SQIVND (reference sequence). V was trimmed by 0 bases and J by 8 bases, leaving 16 bases between them. This CDR3 is built from 15 residues. This CDR3 reads CASSIDHSTPVGYTF. The CDR3 nucleotides read TGTGCCAGTAGTATAGATCACAGCACGCCTGTGGGCTACACCTTC.

This chain uses TRBV6-1 with TRBJ1-3; D is ambiguous. Germline-derived CDR1 and CDR2 are MNHNS and SASEGT. Trimming left V 5 bases short and J 2 bases short, with 13 bases between. This CDR3 region has 15 residues. The CDR3 bases are TGTGCCAGCAGTTCAGCAGGAGGTGCTGGAAACACCATATATTTT. This sequence encodes CASSSAGGAGNTIYF.

This chain links TRBV30 with TRBJ2-2; D perhaps matches TRBD2 (6 bases). CDR1 and CDR2 from the germline V gene are GTSNPN and SVGIG (reference sequence). Deletions cut 0 bases from V and 5 bases from J, with 22 bases between. The CDR3 spans 18 residues. CDR3 sequence reads: CAWSVFGSPEGRTGELFF. The CDR3 DNA reads as TGTGCCTGGAGTGTATTCGGGAGCCCGGAGGGAAGAACCGGGGAGCTGTTTTTT.